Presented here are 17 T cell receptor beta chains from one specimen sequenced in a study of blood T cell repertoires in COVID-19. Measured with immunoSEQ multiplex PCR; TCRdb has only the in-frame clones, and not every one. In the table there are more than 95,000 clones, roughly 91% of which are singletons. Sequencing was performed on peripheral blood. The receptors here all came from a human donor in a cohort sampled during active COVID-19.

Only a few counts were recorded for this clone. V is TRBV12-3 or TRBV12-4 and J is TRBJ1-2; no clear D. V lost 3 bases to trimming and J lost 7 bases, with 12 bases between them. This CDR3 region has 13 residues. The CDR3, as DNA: TGTGCCAGCAGTTTTAAGGCCAGCGGTGGCTACACCTTC. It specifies CASSFKASGGYTF.

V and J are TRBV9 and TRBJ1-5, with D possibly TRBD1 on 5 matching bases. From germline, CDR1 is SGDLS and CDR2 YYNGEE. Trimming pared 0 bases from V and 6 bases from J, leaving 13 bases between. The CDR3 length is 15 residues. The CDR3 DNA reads TGTGCCAGCAGCGTAGGGGGCGCTTGGACTCAGCCCCAGCATTTT. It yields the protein CASSVGGAWTQPQHF.

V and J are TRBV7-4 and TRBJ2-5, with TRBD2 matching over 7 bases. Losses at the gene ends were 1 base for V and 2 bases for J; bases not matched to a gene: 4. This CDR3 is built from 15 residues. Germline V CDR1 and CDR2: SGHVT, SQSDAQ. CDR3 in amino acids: CASSLGSSGQETQYF. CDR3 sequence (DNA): TGTGCCAGCAGCTTAGGGTCTAGCGGACAAGAGACCCAGTACTTC.

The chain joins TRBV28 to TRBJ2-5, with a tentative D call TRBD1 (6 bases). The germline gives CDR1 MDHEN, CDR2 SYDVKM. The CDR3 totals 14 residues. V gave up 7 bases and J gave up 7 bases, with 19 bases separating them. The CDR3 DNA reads TGTGCCAGCAAAAACCAGGGGCCCAGGAGGACCCAGTACTTC. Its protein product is CASKNQGPRRTQYF. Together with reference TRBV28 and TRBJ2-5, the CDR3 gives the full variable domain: DVKVTQSSRYLVKRTGEKVFLECVQDMDHENMFWYRQDPGLGLRLIYFSYDVKMKEKGDIPEGYSVSREKKERFSLILESASTNQTSMYLCASKNQGPRRTQYFGPGTRLLVL.

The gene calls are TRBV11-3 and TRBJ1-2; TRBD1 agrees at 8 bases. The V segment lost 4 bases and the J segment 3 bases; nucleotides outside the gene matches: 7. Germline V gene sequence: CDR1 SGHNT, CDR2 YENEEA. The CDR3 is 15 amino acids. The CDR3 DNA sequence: TGTGCCAGCAGCTCCCTGACAGGGGAAGACTATGGCTACACCTTC. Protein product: CASSSLTGEDYGYTF.

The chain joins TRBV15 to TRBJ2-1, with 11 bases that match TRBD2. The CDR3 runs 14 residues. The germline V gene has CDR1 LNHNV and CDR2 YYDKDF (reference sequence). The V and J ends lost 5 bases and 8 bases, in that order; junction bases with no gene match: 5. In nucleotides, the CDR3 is TGTGCCACCAGCGCGACTAGCGGGACCGATGAGCAGTTCTTC. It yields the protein CATSATSGTDEQFF.

CDR3: CASSYLQDTEAFF. CDR3 in DNA: TGTGCCAGCAGTTACCTACAGGACACTGAAGCTTTCTTT. The V gene is TRBV6-5, the J gene TRBJ1-1, with D perhaps matching TRBD1 (5 bases). The CDR3 has 13 amino acids. Per the germline V gene, CDR1 is MNHEY and CDR2 is SVGAGI. Trimming removed 2 bases at V and 3 bases at J, with 7 bases between.

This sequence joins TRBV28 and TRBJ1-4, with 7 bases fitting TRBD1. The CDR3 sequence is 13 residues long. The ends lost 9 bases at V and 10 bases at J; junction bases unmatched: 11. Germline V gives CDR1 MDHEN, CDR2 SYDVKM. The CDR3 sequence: CASTGVNFGKLFF. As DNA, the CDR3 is TGTGCCAGTACAGGGGTCAACTTTGGAAAACTGTTTTTT.

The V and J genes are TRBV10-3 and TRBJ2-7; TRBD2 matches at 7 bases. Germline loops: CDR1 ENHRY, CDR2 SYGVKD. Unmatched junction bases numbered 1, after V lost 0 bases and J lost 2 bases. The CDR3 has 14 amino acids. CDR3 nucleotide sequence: TGTGCCATCAGTGAGTCTCGGGGGGCCTACGAGCAGTACTTC. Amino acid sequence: CAISESRGAYEQYF.

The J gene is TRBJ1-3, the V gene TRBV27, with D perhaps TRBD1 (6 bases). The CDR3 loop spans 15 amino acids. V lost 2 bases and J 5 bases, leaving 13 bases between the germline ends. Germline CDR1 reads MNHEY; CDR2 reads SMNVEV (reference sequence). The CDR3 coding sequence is TGTGCCAGCAGTTTACACGGGACAAGGAGAAACACCATATATTTT. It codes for CASSLHGTRRNTIYF.

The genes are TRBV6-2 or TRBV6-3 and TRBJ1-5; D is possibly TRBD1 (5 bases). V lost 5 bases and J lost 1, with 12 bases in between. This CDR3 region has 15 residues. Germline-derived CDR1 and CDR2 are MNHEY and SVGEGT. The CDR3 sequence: CASSPRGVSNQPQHF. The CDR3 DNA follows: TGTGCCAGCAGTCCCCGGGGGGTCAGCAATCAGCCCCAGCATTTT.

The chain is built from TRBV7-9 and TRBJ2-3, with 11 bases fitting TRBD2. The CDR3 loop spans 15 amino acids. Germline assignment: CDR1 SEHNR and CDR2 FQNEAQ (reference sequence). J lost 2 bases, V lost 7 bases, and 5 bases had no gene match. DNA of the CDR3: TGTGCCAGCATAGGGACTAGCGGCACCACAGATACGCAGTATTTT. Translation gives CASIGTSGTTDTQYF.

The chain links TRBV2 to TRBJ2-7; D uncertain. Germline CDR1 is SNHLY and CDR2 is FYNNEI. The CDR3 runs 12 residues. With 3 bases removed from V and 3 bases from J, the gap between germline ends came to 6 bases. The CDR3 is CASSDFLYEQYF. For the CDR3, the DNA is TGTGCCAGCAGTGATTTCCTCTACGAGCAGTACTTC.

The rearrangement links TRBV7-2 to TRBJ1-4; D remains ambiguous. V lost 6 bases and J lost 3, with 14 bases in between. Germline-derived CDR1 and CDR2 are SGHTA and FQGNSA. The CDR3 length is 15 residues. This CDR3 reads CASSPSGFPNEKLFF. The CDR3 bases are TGTGCCAGCAGTCCCTCGGGGTTCCCTAATGAAAAACTGTTTTTT.

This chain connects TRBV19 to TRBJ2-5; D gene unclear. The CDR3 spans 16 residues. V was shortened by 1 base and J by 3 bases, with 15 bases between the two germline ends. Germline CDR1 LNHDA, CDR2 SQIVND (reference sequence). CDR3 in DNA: TGTGCCAGTAGTATAGTACCGATTCCCCGCGAAGAGACCCAGTACTTC. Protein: CASSIVPIPREETQYF.

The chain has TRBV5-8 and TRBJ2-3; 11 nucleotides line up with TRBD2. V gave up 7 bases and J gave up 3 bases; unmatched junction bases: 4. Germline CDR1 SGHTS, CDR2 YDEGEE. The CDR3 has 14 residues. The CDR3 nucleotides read TGTGCCAGCGGCACTAGCGGGGGAACAGATACGCAGTATTTT. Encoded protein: CASGTSGGTDTQYF.

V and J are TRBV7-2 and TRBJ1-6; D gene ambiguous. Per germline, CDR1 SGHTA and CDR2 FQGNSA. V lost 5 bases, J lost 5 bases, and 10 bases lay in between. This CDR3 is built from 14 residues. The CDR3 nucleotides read TGTGCCAGCAGCCCGAGGAGAGATAATTCACCCCTCCACTTT. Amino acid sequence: CASSPRRDNSPLHF.